A selection of T cell receptor beta chains follows, all from one sample in a study of graft-versus-host responses after intestinal transplantation. The protocol was immunoSEQ multiplex PCR, while the TCRdb copy is restricted to in-frame clones and leaves out a portion. The table has about 19,000 clones, 82% seen once; the top ten hold under 2%. The material was PBMCs, obtained 14 days after transplant. The receptors originated from a human patient who received an intestinal transplant, so some T cells may come from the graft donor. Both conserved end residues are part of each CDR3. Each record gives: J gene, clone size, D gene, CDR3 length, V gene, CDR3 protein, CDR3 DNA. The D gene is left open where the match is weak. Clone size is shown for a subset of rows, as once, few, many or a class of expanded clone.

TRBJ1-3 - - 16 TRBV30 CAWSLKGSVGGNTIYF TGTGCCTGGAGTCTAAAGGGTTCGGTCGGTGGAAACACCATATATTTT
TRBJ1-1 - - 14 TRBV2 CASTAGVSGTEAFF TGTGCCAGCACCGCGGGTGTTAGTGGCACTGAAGCTTTCTTT
TRBJ2-2 - TRBD1 16 TRBV6-5 CASSYLRTGNTGELFF TGTGCCAGCAGTTACCTCCGGACAGGGAACACCGGGGAGCTGTTTTTT
TRBJ2-1 - - 16 TRBV29-1 CSVLPQGKISYNEQFF TGCAGCGTCTTACCACAGGGCAAAATCTCCTACAATGAGCAGTTCTTC
TRBJ2-7 - - 15 TRBV6-1 CASSITGGVGYEQYF TGTGCCAGCAGTATCACAGGAGGGGTCGGCTACGAGCAGTACTTC
TRBJ2-5 - - 12 TRBV6-1 CASSALSRTQYF TGTGCCAGCAGTGCCCTATCAAGGACCCAGTACTTC
TRBJ2-1 - - 17 TRBV11-2 CASSLDLSVIIYNEQFF TGTGCCAGCAGCTTAGATCTGTCGGTTATTATTTACAATGAGCAGTTCTTC
TRBJ2-4 - - 12 TRBV19 CASSIDGYIQYF TGTGCCAGTAGTATAGACGGGTACATTCAGTACTTC
TRBJ2-5 few TRBD2 15 TRBV6-1 CASSELAGGPETQYF TGTGCCAGCAGTGAACTGGCGGGAGGGCCGGAGACCCAGTACTTC
TRBJ1-5 - - 15 TRBV27 CASSEDSFSNQPQHF TGTGCCAGCAGTGAGGACAGCTTCAGCAATCAGCCCCAGCATTTT
TRBJ2-1 few TRBD1 13 TRBV10-3 CAISGTGGNEQFF TGTGCCATCAGTGGGACAGGGGGCAATGAGCAGTTCTTC
TRBJ1-5 - TRBD1 15 TRBV6-5 CASSRTGGSNQPQHF TGTGCCAGCAGCAGGACAGGGGGCAGCAATCAGCCCCAGCATTTT
TRBJ1-1 - TRBD1 17 TRBV11-2 CASSLDLAGGMNTEAFF TGTGCCAGCAGCTTAGATCTTGCAGGGGGCATGAACACTGAAGCTTTCTTT
TRBJ2-1 - - 14 TRBV9 CASSVGQGADEQFF TGTGCCAGCAGCGTAGGTCAGGGAGCGGATGAGCAGTTCTTC
TRBJ1-5 - - 13 TRBV5-4 CASSSGGGQPQHF TGTGCCAGCAGCTCGGGGGGGGGTCAGCCCCAGCATTTT
TRBJ2-7 - TRBD2 15 TRBV11-2 CASSGGLAGFYEQYF TGTGCCAGCAGCGGAGGGCTAGCGGGGTTCTACGAGCAGTACTTC
TRBJ2-7 - TRBD2 17 TRBV4-2 CASSQGLIGTSGYEQYF TGTGCCAGCAGCCAAGGGTTAATCGGGACTAGCGGCTACGAGCAGTACTTC
TRBJ2-1 - - 15 TRBV7-2 CASSLGPASYNEQFF TGTGCCAGCAGCTTAGGCCCCGCCTCCTACAATGAACAGTTCTTC
TRBJ1-4 - - 15 TRBV19 CASSAALISNEKLFF TGTGCCAGTAGTGCCGCTCTGATATCTAATGAAAAACTGTTTTTT
TRBJ2-1 - TRBD1 14 TRBV11-2 CASSSRQGASEQFF TGTGCCAGCAGCTCACGACAGGGGGCGTCTGAGCAGTTCTTC
TRBJ1-5 - - 16 TRBV11-1 CASTELGTRGDQPQHF TGTGCCAGCACCGAACTGGGGACACGTGGGGATCAGCCCCAGCATTTT
TRBJ1-1 - - 14 TRBV5-4 CASSLSGANTEAFF TGTGCCAGCAGCTTATCAGGGGCGAATACTGAAGCTTTCTTT
TRBJ1-4 - - 15 TRBV28 CASTPSTAYNEKLFF TGTGCCAGCACACCCTCGACAGCTTATAATGAAAAACTGTTTTTT
TRBJ2-7 once - 13 TRBV5-8 CASSSDLSYEQYF TGTGCCAGCAGCTCGGACTTATCCTACGAGCAGTACTTC
TRBJ1-2 - TRBD1 16 TRBV28 CASSNSRVPGQGGYTF TGTGCCAGCAGTAATTCGCGAGTCCCGGGACAGGGGGGCTACACCTTC
TRBJ2-1 - - 14 TRBV2 CARKRGGWGNEQFF TGTGCCAGGAAAAGGGGGGGGTGGGGAAATGAGCAGTTCTTC
TRBJ2-3 - - 14 TRBV28 CASRPDSPTDTQYF TGTGCCAGCAGGCCGGACAGTCCCACAGATACGCAGTATTTT
TRBJ1-6 - - 16 TRBV5-6 CASSLAGRQYNSPLHF TGTGCCAGCAGCTTGGCCGGTAGACAGTATAATTCACCCCTCCACTTT
TRBJ1-1 - - 14 TRBV29-1 CSVGGGRGGTEAFF TGCAGCGTGGGGGGGGGCAGGGGTGGCACTGAAGCTTTCTTT
TRBJ1-6 - - 14 TRBV5-4 CASSVSGPNSPLHF TGTGCCAGCAGCGTATCGGGTCCTAATTCACCCCTCCACTTT
TRBJ2-7 - TRBD2 12 TRBV7-9 CASSPLADEQYF TGTGCCAGCAGCCCGCTAGCGGACGAGCAGTACTTC
TRBJ2-7 - TRBD2 15 TRBV4-1 CASSQEATSRYEQYF TGCGCCAGCAGCCAAGAGGCGACTAGCCGGTACGAGCAGTACTTC
TRBJ1-5 - - 15 TRBV27 CASSPYSHSNQPQHF TGTGCCAGCAGTCCCTACTCCCATAGCAATCAGCCCCAGCATTTT
TRBJ2-7 - TRBD1 14 TRBV5-4 CASSTGTGSYEQYF TGTGCCAGCAGCACCGGGACAGGATCCTACGAGCAGTACTTC
TRBJ2-3 - TRBD2 16 TRBV2 CASSEPASGGPDTQYF TGTGCCAGCAGTGAACCAGCTAGCGGGGGGCCAGATACGCAGTATTTT
TRBJ2-2 - TRBD2 17 TRBV10-2 CASSGPSSGVNTGELFF TGCGCCAGCAGTGGGCCCTCTAGCGGAGTCAACACCGGGGAGCTGTTTTTT
TRBJ1-5 - - 13 TRBV28 CASGGGGNQPQHF TGTGCCAGCGGGGGGGGCGGCAATCAGCCCCAGCATTTT
TRBJ2-2 few TRBD2 15 TRBV10-3 CAISETSGNTGELFF TGTGCCATCAGTGAAACTAGCGGAAACACCGGGGAGCTGTTTTTT
TRBJ2-2 - - 14 TRBV2 CASKVQGRTGELFF TGTGCCAGCAAGGTACAGGGGAGGACCGGGGAGCTGTTTTTT
TRBJ2-1 - TRBD2 16 TRBV4-1 CASSQDRAGVYNEQFF TGCGCCAGCAGCCAAGATCGGGCGGGAGTCTACAATGAGCAGTTCTTC
TRBJ1-5 once TRBD1 12 TRBV27 CASTSGGGPQHF TGTGCCAGCACCTCAGGGGGGGGGCCCCAGCATTTT
TRBJ1-4 - - 14 TRBV9 CASSVEDSDEKLFF TGTGCCAGCAGCGTAGAGGATTCTGATGAAAAACTGTTTTTT